This T cell receptor (beta chain) was identified in a study of immune evolution from preneoplasia to lung adenocarcinoma. Repertoires were generated with immunoSEQ multiplex PCR, while TCRdb's copy carries only in-frame clones and drops some. The data contain several thousand clones, approximately 83% of them singletons. Remarks on this clone: Its antigen is not identified.

Points from the study as a whole: Top clone share appeared to fall from AAH through AIS, MIA, adenocarcinoma.

Between the mid-2010s and the late 2010s, patients underwent resection in Japan or China. H&E slides confirmed each diagnosis, reviewed by two pathologists independently. This CDR3 region has 12 residues. Trimming left V 4 bases short and J 6 bases short, with 7 bases between. Germline lookup yields CDR1 SGHRS and CDR2 YFSETQ. The rearrangement uses TRBV5-1 and TRBJ2-2; maybe TRBD1 (5 bases). The receptor comes from a person aged 50 to 70 with lung adenocarcinoma. Sequences were obtained from FFPE normal lung tissue adjacent to the tumor. CDR3 DNA sequence: TGCGCCAGCAGCAGGGGTTCCGGGGAGCTGTTTTTT. Protein sequence: CASSRGSGELFF.